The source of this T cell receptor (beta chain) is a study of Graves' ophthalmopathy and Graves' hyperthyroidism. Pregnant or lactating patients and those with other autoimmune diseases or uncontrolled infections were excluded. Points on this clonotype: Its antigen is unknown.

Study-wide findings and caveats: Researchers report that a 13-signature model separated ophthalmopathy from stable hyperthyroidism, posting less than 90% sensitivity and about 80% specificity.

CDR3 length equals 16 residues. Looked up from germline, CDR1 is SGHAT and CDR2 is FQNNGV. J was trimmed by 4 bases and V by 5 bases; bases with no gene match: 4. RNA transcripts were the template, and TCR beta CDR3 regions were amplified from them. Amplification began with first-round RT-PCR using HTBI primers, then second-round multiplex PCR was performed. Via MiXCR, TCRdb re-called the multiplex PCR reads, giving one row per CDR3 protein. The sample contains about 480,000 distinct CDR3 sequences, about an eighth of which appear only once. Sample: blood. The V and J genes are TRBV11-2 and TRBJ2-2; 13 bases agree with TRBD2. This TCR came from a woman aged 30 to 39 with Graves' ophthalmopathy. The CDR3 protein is CASSEGLAGATGELFF. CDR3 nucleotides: TGTGCCAGCAGCGAAGGACTAGCGGGAGCCACCGGGGAGCTGTTTTTT.